These T cell receptor beta chains were read from a single sample in a study of T cells in localized non-small cell lung cancer. TCRdb keeps only in-frame clones here, not all; method: immunoSEQ multiplex PCR. This sample carries around 91,000 clones, approximately 88% of them seen once, and the ten largest clones take 15%. The sample in question was peripheral blood, obtained before any cancer treatment. All receptors derive from a man between 35 and 75 years old with stage I squamous cell lung carcinoma. CDR3s include the opening cysteine and the closing phenylalanine or tryptophan. A D gene is named only where the DNA matches it firmly. Clone size appears in some rows only: once, few, many, or a class for an expanded clone.

clone size: .; J gene: TRBJ1-2; D gene: .; V gene: TRBV6-1; CDR3 DNA: TGTGCCAGCAGTGAAGCCCCAGGGCCCTATGGCTACACCTTC; CDR3 protein: CASSEAPGPYGYTF
clone size: .; J gene: TRBJ2-7; D gene: TRBD2; V gene: TRBV6-5; CDR3 DNA: TGTGCCAGCAGTTACTCACTAGCGGGGTACTCCTACGAGCAGTACTTC; CDR3 protein: CASSYSLAGYSYEQYF
clone size: .; J gene: TRBJ1-2; D gene: .; V gene: TRBV5-1; CDR3 DNA: TGCGCCAGCAGCCCGGCGGACAGAAACTATGGCTACACCTTC; CDR3 protein: CASSPADRNYGYTF
clone size: .; J gene: TRBJ1-6; D gene: TRBD1; V gene: TRBV5-6; CDR3 DNA: TGTGCCAGCAGCCCCGGACAGGGGAGGACCCTCCACTTT; CDR3 protein: CASSPGQGRTLHF
clone size: .; J gene: TRBJ1-1; D gene: TRBD1; V gene: TRBV10-2; CDR3 DNA: TGCGCCAGCAGTCTAGGGGGCGCGCCTGAAGCTTTCTTT; CDR3 protein: CASSLGGAPEAFF
clone size: .; J gene: TRBJ2-7; D gene: .; V gene: TRBV5-5; CDR3 DNA: TGTGCCAGCAGCTTAGGCCTGGGGGCAGGCTACGAGCAGTACTTC; CDR3 protein: CASSLGLGAGYEQYF
clone size: .; J gene: TRBJ2-7; D gene: TRBD1; V gene: TRBV28; CDR3 DNA: TGTGCCAGCAGTTTCCACGGGGACAGGGCAAAGCAGTACTTC; CDR3 protein: CASSFHGDRAKQYF
clone size: .; J gene: TRBJ2-7; D gene: TRBD1; V gene: TRBV10-2; CDR3 DNA: TGCGCCAGCAGCTTGGACAGGGCCGAGCAGTACTTC; CDR3 protein: CASSLDRAEQYF
clone size: .; J gene: TRBJ1-6; D gene: .; V gene: TRBV7-8; CDR3 DNA: TGTGCCAGCAGCTTGGGCAGGGGATTCTATAATTCACCCCTCCACTTT; CDR3 protein: CASSLGRGFYNSPLHF
clone size: .; J gene: TRBJ1-2; D gene: .; V gene: TRBV5-1; CDR3 DNA: TGCGCCAGCAGCTTACAGGTTGCTCCCGAAAACTATGGCTACACCTTC; CDR3 protein: CASSLQVAPENYGYTF
clone size: few; J gene: TRBJ1-6; D gene: .; V gene: TRBV2; CDR3 DNA: TGTGCCAGCAGTTTACAGGGAAATTCACCCCTCCACTTT; CDR3 protein: CASSLQGNSPLHF
clone size: .; J gene: TRBJ1-1; D gene: TRBD1; V gene: TRBV9; CDR3 DNA: TGTGCCAGCAGCGTAGTGGGGACAGGGATGAACACTGAAGCTTTCTTT; CDR3 protein: CASSVVGTGMNTEAFF
clone size: .; J gene: TRBJ2-7; D gene: .; V gene: TRBV11-2; CDR3 DNA: TGTGCCAGCAGCCTTCAAGCCTACGAGCAGTACTTC; CDR3 protein: CASSLQAYEQYF
clone size: .; J gene: TRBJ2-4; D gene: TRBD1; V gene: TRBV5-1; CDR3 DNA: TGCGCCAGCAGCTTGGCGCAGGGACAGGGAAACATTCAGTACTTC; CDR3 protein: CASSLAQGQGNIQYF
clone size: .; J gene: TRBJ2-7; D gene: .; V gene: TRBV5-1; CDR3 DNA: TGCGCCAGCAGCTCGACAGGATTCTCCTACGAGCAGTACTTC; CDR3 protein: CASSSTGFSYEQYF
clone size: .; J gene: TRBJ1-2; D gene: .; V gene: TRBV7-9; CDR3 DNA: TGTGCCAGCAGCAAAGAAAACTATGGCTACACCTTC; CDR3 protein: CASSKENYGYTF
clone size: .; J gene: TRBJ1-6; D gene: .; V gene: TRBV5-1; CDR3 DNA: TGCGCCAGCAGCTTGAGGGGGAGCTCCTATAATTCACCCCTCCACTTT; CDR3 protein: CASSLRGSSYNSPLHF
clone size: .; J gene: TRBJ1-1; D gene: .; V gene: TRBV4-1; CDR3 DNA: TGCGCCAGCAGCCTCCAGAGCATGAACACTGAAGCTTTCTTT; CDR3 protein: CASSLQSMNTEAFF
clone size: once; J gene: TRBJ2-5; D gene: .; V gene: TRBV12-5; CDR3 DNA: TGTGCTAGTGGTAATACGGTGGAAGAGACCCAGTACTTC; CDR3 protein: CASGNTVEETQYF
clone size: .; J gene: TRBJ1-5; D gene: .; V gene: TRBV10-1; CDR3 DNA: TGCGCCAGCAGTGAAGGCACATTACAGCCCCAGCATTTT; CDR3 protein: CASSEGTLQPQHF
clone size: .; J gene: TRBJ2-7; D gene: TRBD1; V gene: TRBV6-6; CDR3 DNA: TGTGCCAGCAGTCAGTATCCGGGACAGGGAGCCTACGAGCAGTACTTC; CDR3 protein: CASSQYPGQGAYEQYF
clone size: .; J gene: TRBJ1-2; D gene: .; V gene: TRBV9; CDR3 DNA: TGTGCCAGCAGCGTAGAATCTAACTATGGCTACACCTTC; CDR3 protein: CASSVESNYGYTF
clone size: .; J gene: TRBJ1-1; D gene: .; V gene: TRBV27; CDR3 DNA: TGTGCCAGCAGTTTATTAGACAGCACTGAAGCTTTCTTT; CDR3 protein: CASSLLDSTEAFF
clone size: .; J gene: TRBJ2-1; D gene: TRBD2; V gene: TRBV11-2; CDR3 DNA: TGTGCCAGCAGAACCACGGGGGGGGTCTACAATGAGCAGTTCTTC; CDR3 protein: CASRTTGGVYNEQFF
clone size: once; J gene: TRBJ1-2; D gene: .; V gene: TRBV18; CDR3 DNA: TGTGCCAGCTCACCGGTCCCAGGGAGTTCTAACTATGGCTACACCTTC; CDR3 protein: CASSPVPGSSNYGYTF
clone size: .; J gene: TRBJ2-1; D gene: .; V gene: TRBV12-5; CDR3 DNA: TGTGCTAGTGGTTTGCCTCTCAGGGCAGCCAACTCCTACAATGAGCAGTTCTTC; CDR3 protein: CASGLPLRAANSYNEQFF
clone size: .; J gene: TRBJ2-2; D gene: .; V gene: TRBV2; CDR3 DNA: TGTGCCAGCAGCGTACAGGGCTGGGAGCTGTTTTTT; CDR3 protein: CASSVQGWELFF
clone size: once; J gene: TRBJ1-2; D gene: TRBD1; V gene: TRBV29-1; CDR3 DNA: TGCAGCGTCCAACCGGGACAGGGGGCTTCCTTCTATGGCTACACCTTC; CDR3 protein: CSVQPGQGASFYGYTF
clone size: .; J gene: TRBJ2-7; D gene: .; V gene: TRBV7-8; CDR3 DNA: TGTGCCAGCAGATCGAATCACGAGCAGTACTTC; CDR3 protein: CASRSNHEQYF
clone size: .; J gene: TRBJ2-7; D gene: TRBD2; V gene: TRBV6-6; CDR3 DNA: TGTGCCAGCGGGCGGGGGGGCCTTTCCGAGCAGTACTTC; CDR3 protein: CASGRGGLSEQYF
clone size: few; J gene: TRBJ1-1; D gene: TRBD1; V gene: TRBV5-1; CDR3 DNA: TGCGCCAGCAGCTTACAGGGGATGAACACTGAAGCTTTCTTT; CDR3 protein: CASSLQGMNTEAFF
clone size: .; J gene: TRBJ2-7; D gene: .; V gene: TRBV2; CDR3 DNA: TGTGCCAGCAAAAACGGAGGTTTATCCTACGAGCAGTACTTC; CDR3 protein: CASKNGGLSYEQYF
clone size: .; J gene: TRBJ2-7; D gene: TRBD2; V gene: TRBV2; CDR3 DNA: TGTGCCAGTCCACCACTAGCGGGACTTTACGAGCAGTACTTC; CDR3 protein: CASPPLAGLYEQYF
clone size: .; J gene: TRBJ2-6; D gene: .; V gene: TRBV11-1; CDR3 DNA: TGTGCCAGCAGCTTAAGGAGCACTGGGGCCAACGTCCTGACTTTC; CDR3 protein: CASSLRSTGANVLTF
clone size: .; J gene: TRBJ1-1; D gene: .; V gene: TRBV2; CDR3 DNA: TGTGCCAAAAGGGGCAGGACGACTGAAGCTTTCTTT; CDR3 protein: CAKRGRTTEAFF
clone size: .; J gene: TRBJ2-7; D gene: TRBD1; V gene: TRBV2; CDR3 DNA: TGTGCCAGCAGTGTACAGGGGGCGGCCTACGAGCAGTACTTC; CDR3 protein: CASSVQGAAYEQYF
clone size: .; J gene: TRBJ1-2; D gene: .; V gene: TRBV28; CDR3 DNA: TGTGCCAGCAGTTTGTGGACATCGCCCCCGCGGGGCTACACCTTC; CDR3 protein: CASSLWTSPPRGYTF
clone size: once; J gene: TRBJ1-5; D gene: .; V gene: TRBV9; CDR3 DNA: TGTGCCAGCAGCCCCGCCCCCTTCTATTATAGCAATCAGCCCCAGCATTTT; CDR3 protein: CASSPAPFYYSNQPQHF
clone size: .; J gene: TRBJ2-1; D gene: .; V gene: TRBV13; CDR3 DNA: TGTGCCAGCAGCTTACCCCAGCCAGGCTCCTACAATGAGCAGTTCTTC; CDR3 protein: CASSLPQPGSYNEQFF
clone size: .; J gene: TRBJ1-1; D gene: .; V gene: TRBV7-6; CDR3 DNA: TGTGCCAGCAGCTTAAGGAGGGGCGGCAAGAACACTGAAGCTTTCTTT; CDR3 protein: CASSLRRGGKNTEAFF
clone size: .; J gene: TRBJ2-5; D gene: TRBD1; V gene: TRBV4-3; CDR3 DNA: TGCGCCAGCAGCCAAGGACAGGGATCCCAAGAGACCCAGTACTTC; CDR3 protein: CASSQGQGSQETQYF
clone size: once; J gene: TRBJ2-6; D gene: .; V gene: TRBV7-3; CDR3 DNA: TGTGCCAGCAGCCGTACTAGGGACATTGGGGCCAACGTCCTGACTTTC; CDR3 protein: CASSRTRDIGANVLTF
clone size: once; J gene: TRBJ1-5; D gene: TRBD1; V gene: TRBV6-5; CDR3 DNA: TGTGCCAGCAGTTACTCGGGACAGGGTAATCAGCCCCAGCACTTT; CDR3 protein: CASSYSGQGNQPQHF
clone size: .; J gene: TRBJ2-3; D gene: .; V gene: TRBV4-1; CDR3 DNA: TGCGCCAGCAGCCAATTGCCCGGGAATACGCAGTATTTT; CDR3 protein: CASSQLPGNTQYF
clone size: .; J gene: TRBJ2-2; D gene: TRBD2; V gene: TRBV6-4; CDR3 DNA: TGTGCCAGCAGTGAGAGGACTAGCTCCGGGGAGCTGTTTTTT; CDR3 protein: CASSERTSSGELFF